This T cell receptor beta chain originates from a study of T cell responses to AZD1222 COVID-19 vaccine (dated by TCRdb to about 2021). Some background on the complete study: AZD1222 recipients whose second dose came at about 4 weeks and those whose second dose came at about 12 weeks were combined into one group, since spike-specific TCR depth and breadth did not differ between the two schedules. Trial participants were enrolled by age into 18-55, 56-69 and 70-plus year subgroups, with roughly 160, 29 and 62 TCR-sequenced participants respectively. A total of around 240 trial participants underwent TCR sequencing, of whom around 210 had received two doses of AZD1222 and 26 had received two doses of the MenACWY control vaccine. What the research found in general, with its limitations: A significant rise in spike-specific TCR breadth and depth was observed after two AZD1222 doses relative to day 0 and relative to MenACWY recipients. The 56-69-year group was small, and its depth increase did not reach significance, likely because of low power. Participants were mostly white British, with more females than males. The authors suggested clonal diversity may have been underestimated. Reportedly, close to half of the unique spike-specific TCRs recognized epitopes lying outside the regions that are mutated in the B.1.351 and B.1.1.7 variants. CD4 TCRs associated with the vaccine covered the entire spike protein, and the dominant responses were in regions 160-218 and 743-854. Because no samples from the day 14 peak response were available, repertoires could be characterized only after the peak T cell response. Conclusions about previously exposed vaccinees are limited, since just 6 or 7 AZD1222 recipients were seropositive for SARS-CoV-2 at baseline.

Comments on this clone: What antigen it recognizes has not been identified. No much larger clone exists at a distance of one base, and base qualities are not known.

V is shortened by 4 bases, J by 4 bases, and the region joining them spans 10 bases. The CDR3, cysteine through phenylalanine, is 13 amino acids long. The retained sequence is limited to the CDR3, 39 bases, with the frame set at the first base. CDR1 ENHRY and CDR2 SYGVKD are derived from the germline V gene. Taken with the paper, the label for time point translates to: baseline before first vaccination. Vaccinee samples came from UK trials COV001 and COV002, including a single-blind randomized controlled phase 2/3 trial of AZD1222 (ChAdOx1 nCoV-19) in healthy adults. For TCRbeta chain sequencing, PBMC samples were collected from trial participants at day 0 and at day 28 after the second dose. The CDR3 regions of human TCRbeta chains were analyzed by immunosequencing. Processing in the source paper ran as follows. Repertoire TCRs were checked for matches against a reference library of SARS-CoV-2-specific TCRs that had been generated using the MIRA antigen-specificity platform. Breadth meant the fraction of unique TCRs that were SARS-CoV-2-associated, whereas depth meant the fraction of total T cells that were SARS-CoV-2-associated. Using the MIRA data, each spike-specific TCR was mapped to the spike region that the TCR reacts to and placed in a CD4 or CD8 class. Log10-transformed breadth and depth values were compared by one-way ANOVA with Sidak's multiple comparisons tests. What TCRdb holds here is the immuneACCESS table cut down to in-frame rearrangements. Part of the clones is not present; checked against another copy, under half of the missing clones reflect an unresolved V gene, and the others are unexplained. From that table come the V and J calls and clone size; the DNA was used to work out D and trimming. This sample is represented by 120,000 or so clones; approximately 88% of them were singletons. Around 6% of the sample goes to the ten largest clones.

The V gene is TRBV10-3 and the J gene is TRBJ1-2; the D segment cannot be called with confidence. This sample comprised peripheral blood, obtained on day 0 of AZD1222 vaccination. The receptor was isolated from an adult in good health. The DNA sequence follows: TGTGCCATCAGTGGAGGCACTTTCTATGGCTACACCTTC. Translated, this is CAISGGTFYGYTF.